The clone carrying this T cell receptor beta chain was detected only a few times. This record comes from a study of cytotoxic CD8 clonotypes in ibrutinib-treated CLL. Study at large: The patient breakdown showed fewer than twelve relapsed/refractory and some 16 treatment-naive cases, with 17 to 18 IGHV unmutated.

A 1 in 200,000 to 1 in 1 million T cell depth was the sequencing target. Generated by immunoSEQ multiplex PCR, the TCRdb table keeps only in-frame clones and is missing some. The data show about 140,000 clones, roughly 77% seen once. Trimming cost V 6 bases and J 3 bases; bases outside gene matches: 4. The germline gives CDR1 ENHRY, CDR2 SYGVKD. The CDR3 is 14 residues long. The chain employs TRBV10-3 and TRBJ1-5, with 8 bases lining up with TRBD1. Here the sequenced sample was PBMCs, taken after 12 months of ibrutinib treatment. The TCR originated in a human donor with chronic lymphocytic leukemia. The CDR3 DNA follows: TGTGCCATCAGAACAGGGGGAGCCAATCAGCCCCAGCATTTT. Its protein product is CAIRTGGANQPQHF.